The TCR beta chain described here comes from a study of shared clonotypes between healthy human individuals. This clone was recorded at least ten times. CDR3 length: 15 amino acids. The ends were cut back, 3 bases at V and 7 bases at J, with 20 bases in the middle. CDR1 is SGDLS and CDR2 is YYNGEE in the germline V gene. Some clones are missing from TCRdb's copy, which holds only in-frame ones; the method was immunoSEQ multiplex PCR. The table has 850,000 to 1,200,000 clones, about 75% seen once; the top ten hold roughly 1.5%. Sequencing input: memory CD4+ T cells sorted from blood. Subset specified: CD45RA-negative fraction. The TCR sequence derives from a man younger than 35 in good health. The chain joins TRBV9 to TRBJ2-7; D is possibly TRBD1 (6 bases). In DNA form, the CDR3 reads TGTGCCAGCAGCGCCCAACAGGGCTCCCTGGGGGAGCAGTACTTC. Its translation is CASSAQQGSLGEQYF.